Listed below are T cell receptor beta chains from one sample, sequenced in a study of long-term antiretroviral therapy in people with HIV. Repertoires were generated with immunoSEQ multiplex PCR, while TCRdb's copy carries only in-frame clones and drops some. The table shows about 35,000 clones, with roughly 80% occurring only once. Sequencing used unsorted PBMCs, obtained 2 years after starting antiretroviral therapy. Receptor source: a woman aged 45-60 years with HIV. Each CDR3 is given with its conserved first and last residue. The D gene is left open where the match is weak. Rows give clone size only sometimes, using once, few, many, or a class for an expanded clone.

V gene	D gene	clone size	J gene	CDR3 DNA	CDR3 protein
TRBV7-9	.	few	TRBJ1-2	TGTGCCAGCACCCGACCTCGGGCTGGGCAACAGTACTATGGCTACACCTTC	CASTRPRAGQQYYGYTF
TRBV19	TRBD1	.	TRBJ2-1	TGTGCCAGTACTCCTGGCGGGACAGGGTGGCATGAGCAGTTCTTC	CASTPGGTGWHEQFF
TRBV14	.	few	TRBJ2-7	TGTGCCAGCAGCCTCCTGGACTCCAGCCTCGGCGAGCAGTACTTC	CASSLLDSSLGEQYF
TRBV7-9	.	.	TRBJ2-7	TGTGCCAGCAGCTTGAGGTACGAGCAGTACTTC	CASSLRYEQYF
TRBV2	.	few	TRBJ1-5	TGTGCCAGCAGTGAAATGGGGGGGAATCAGCCCCAGCATTTT	CASSEMGGNQPQHF
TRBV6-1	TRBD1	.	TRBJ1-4	TGTGCCAGCAGTGGATCCGGGACAGAGAGTGAAAAACTGTTTTTT	CASSGSGTESEKLFF
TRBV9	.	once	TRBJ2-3	TGTGCCAGCAGCGGCGACCAGGGGTCCACAGATACGCAGTATTTT	CASSGDQGSTDTQYF
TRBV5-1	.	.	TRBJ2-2	TGCGCCAGCAGCTTTGGTCCGGACACCGGGGAGCTGTTTTTT	CASSFGPDTGELFF
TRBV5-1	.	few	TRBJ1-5	TGCGCCAGCAGCATAGCAGGGAGCGAGCCCCAGCATTTT	CASSIAGSEPQHF
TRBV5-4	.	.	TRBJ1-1	TGTGCCAGCAGCTTGAGGGTTGGCAGGGGGAACACTGAAGCTTTCTTT	CASSLRVGRGNTEAFF
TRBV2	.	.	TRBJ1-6	TGTGCCAGCAGTAGTGCCAGAAATCTATTACCTAGGGGAAATTCACCCCTCCACTTT	CASSSARNLLPRGNSPLHF
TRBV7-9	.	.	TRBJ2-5	TGTGCCAGCAGCTTAGGTGCAGGGCAAGAGACCCAGTACTTC	CASSLGAGQETQYF
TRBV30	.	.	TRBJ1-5	TGTGCCTGGAATAGGGTGGACAATCAGCCCCAGCATTTT	CAWNRVDNQPQHF
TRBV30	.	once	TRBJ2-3	TGTGCCTGGAGTCTGGGCAGTGCAACATCAGATACGCAGTATTTT	CAWSLGSATSDTQYF
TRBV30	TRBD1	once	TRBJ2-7	TGTGCCTGGAGTCCGGGACAGGGGGCCTACGAGCAGTACTTC	CAWSPGQGAYEQYF
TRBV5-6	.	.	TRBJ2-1	TGTGCCAGCAGCTTGGCGAATTTCGGCACCAATGAGCAGTTCTTC	CASSLANFGTNEQFF
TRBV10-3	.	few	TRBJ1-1	TGTGCCATCAGTGAGTCGCAGGGTGGCACTGAAGCTTTCTTT	CAISESQGGTEAFF
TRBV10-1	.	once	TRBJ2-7	TGCGCCAGCAGTGAGTCGAAGCAGGGCCACGAGCAGTACTTC	CASSESKQGHEQYF
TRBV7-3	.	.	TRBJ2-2	TGTGCCAGCAGCGTCCAGGGCACCGGGGAGCTGTTTTTT	CASSVQGTGELFF
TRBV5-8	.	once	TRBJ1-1	TGTGCCAGCAGCCCACAGCACTCAGGGGCAAGCGGGACTGAAGCTTTCTTT	CASSPQHSGASGTEAFF
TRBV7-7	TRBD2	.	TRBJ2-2	TGTGCCAGCAGCCGTAGCGGGGGCACCGGGGAGCTGTTTTTT	CASSRSGGTGELFF
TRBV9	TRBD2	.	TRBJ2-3	TGTGCCAGCAGCGTTAGCGGGGGCACAGATACGCAGTATTTT	CASSVSGGTDTQYF
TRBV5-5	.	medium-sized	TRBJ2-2	TGTGCCAGCAGCTTTCAGGGGGGCACCGGGGAGCTGTTTTTT	CASSFQGGTGELFF
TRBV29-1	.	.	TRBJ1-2	TGCAGCGTTGACAGGGCCGTGGTTCAAGAGGGCTACACCTTC	CSVDRAVVQEGYTF
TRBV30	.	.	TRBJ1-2	TGTGCCTGGAGTGTACTAAGAGGGGGAAATGGCTACACCTTC	CAWSVLRGGNGYTF
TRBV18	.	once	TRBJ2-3	TGTGCCAGCTCACCAATTGGGGCATTGAGTACGGATACGCAGTATTTT	CASSPIGALSTDTQYF
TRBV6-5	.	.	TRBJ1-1	TGTGCCAGCAGTTACCGGGGAAACACTGAAGCTTTCTTT	CASSYRGNTEAFF
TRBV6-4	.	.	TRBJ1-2	TGTGCCAGCAGTGAAGTCCCAGGGGCGAGTAGACACTACACCTTC	CASSEVPGASRHYTF
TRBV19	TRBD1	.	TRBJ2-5	TGTGCCAGTAGTATAAGCTTGGACAGGGGCGGAGAGACCCAGTACTTC	CASSISLDRGGETQYF
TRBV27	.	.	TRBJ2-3	TGTGCCAGCAGCCTATTAGGGGCAGATACGCAGTATTTT	CASSLLGADTQYF
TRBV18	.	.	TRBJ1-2	TGTGCCAGCTCACCAAGGGCTGATGGCTATGGCTACACCTTC	CASSPRADGYGYTF
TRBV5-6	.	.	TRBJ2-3	TGTGCCAGCAGCTCCCAGACCAGGGGATTCACAGATACGCAGTATTTT	CASSSQTRGFTDTQYF
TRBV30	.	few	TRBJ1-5	TGTGCCTGGAGTAGGGCGGGTGGCAAAAATCAGCCCCAGCATTTT	CAWSRAGGKNQPQHF
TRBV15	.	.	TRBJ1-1	TGTGCCACCATCAGGGATATGAACACTGAAGCTTTCTTT	CATIRDMNTEAFF
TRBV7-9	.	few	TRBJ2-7	TGTGCCAGCAGCTTCAGAACAGCGCCCTACGAGCAGTACTTC	CASSFRTAPYEQYF
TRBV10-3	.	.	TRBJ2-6	TGTGCCATCAGTGTTCATTCTGGGGCCAACGTCCTGACTTTC	CAISVHSGANVLTF
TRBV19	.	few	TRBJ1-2	TGTGCCAGTACGACGATCAGGCAACATTATGGCTACACCTTC	CASTTIRQHYGYTF
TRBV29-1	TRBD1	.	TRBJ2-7	TGCAGCGTAACAGGGGGCGCGGGGGAGCAGTACTTC	CSVTGGAGEQYF
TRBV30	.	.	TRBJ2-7	TGTGCCTGGAGTGTACTAGCTAACTCCTACGAGCAGTACTTC	CAWSVLANSYEQYF
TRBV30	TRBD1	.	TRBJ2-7	TGTGCCTGGAGTTCAAAACGGGCAGGGGGAAAATTCGAGCAGTACTTC	CAWSSKRAGGKFEQYF
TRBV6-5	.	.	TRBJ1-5	TGTGCCAGCCGGGGGTCAGGGCATCAGCCCCAGCATTTT	CASRGSGHQPQHF
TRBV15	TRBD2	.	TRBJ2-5	TGTGCCACCAGCAGAGCCCTAGCGGTCCAAGAGACCCAGTACTTC	CATSRALAVQETQYF
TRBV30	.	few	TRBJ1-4	TGTGCCTGGAATAGCCCTCGGAGGAATGAAAAACTGTTTTTT	CAWNSPRRNEKLFF
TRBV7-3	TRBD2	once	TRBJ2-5	TGTGCCAGCAGCCGCGGGGGTCTAGCGGGGGGCGGAGAGACCCAGTACTTC	CASSRGGLAGGGETQYF
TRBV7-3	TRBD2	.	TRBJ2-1	TGTGCCAGCAGCTTTACTAGCGGCGCTGAGCAGTTCTTC	CASSFTSGAEQFF
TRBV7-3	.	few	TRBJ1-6	TGTGCCAGCAGCCTTGGGTACGGACCCCTCCACTTT	CASSLGYGPLHF
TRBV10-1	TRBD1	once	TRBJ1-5	TGCGCCAGCCCAGTGAACCCTGACAGGGATAGCAATCAGCCCCAGCATTTT	CASPVNPDRDSNQPQHF